Detailed here is one TCR beta chain. The record originates from a study of blood T cell repertoires in COVID-19. Looking at the study overall: COVID-19 samples, acute and convalescent, were from the United States, Italy and Spain.

TCRdb's table, derived via immunoSEQ multiplex PCR, lists solely in-frame clones and lacks some. The sample holds over 95,000 clones, approximately 90% seen once. Per germline, CDR1 SGHTA and CDR2 FQGNSA. The CDR3 is 13 amino acids. V was shortened by 3 bases and J by 5 bases, with 10 bases between the two germline ends. V gene TRBV7-2 combines with J gene TRBJ1-1; a weak D match, TRBD1 (5 bases). The material sequenced was peripheral blood. This sequence was found in a human donor with acute or convalescent COVID-19. The donor label of this sample is uncertain. DNA for the CDR3: TGTGCCAGCAGCTTTGGGGCCGGGACTGAAGCTTTCTTT. Its translation is CASSFGAGTEAFF.